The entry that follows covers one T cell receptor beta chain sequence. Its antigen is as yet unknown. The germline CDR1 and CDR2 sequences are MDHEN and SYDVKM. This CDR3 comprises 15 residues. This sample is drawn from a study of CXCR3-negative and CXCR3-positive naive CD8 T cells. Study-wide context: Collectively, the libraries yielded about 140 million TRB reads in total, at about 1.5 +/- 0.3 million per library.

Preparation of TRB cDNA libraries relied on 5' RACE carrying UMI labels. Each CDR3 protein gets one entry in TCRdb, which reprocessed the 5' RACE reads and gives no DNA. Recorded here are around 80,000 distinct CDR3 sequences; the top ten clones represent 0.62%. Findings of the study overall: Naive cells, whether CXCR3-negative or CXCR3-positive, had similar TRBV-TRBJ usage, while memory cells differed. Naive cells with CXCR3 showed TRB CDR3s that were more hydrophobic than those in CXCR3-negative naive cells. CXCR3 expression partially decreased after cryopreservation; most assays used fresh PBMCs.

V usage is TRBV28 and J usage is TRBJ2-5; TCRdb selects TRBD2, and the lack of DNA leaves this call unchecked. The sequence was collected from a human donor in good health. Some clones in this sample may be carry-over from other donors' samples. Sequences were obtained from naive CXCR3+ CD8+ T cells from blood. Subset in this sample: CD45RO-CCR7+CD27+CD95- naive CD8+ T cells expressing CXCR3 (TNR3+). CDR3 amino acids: CASSFPGGSGETQYF.